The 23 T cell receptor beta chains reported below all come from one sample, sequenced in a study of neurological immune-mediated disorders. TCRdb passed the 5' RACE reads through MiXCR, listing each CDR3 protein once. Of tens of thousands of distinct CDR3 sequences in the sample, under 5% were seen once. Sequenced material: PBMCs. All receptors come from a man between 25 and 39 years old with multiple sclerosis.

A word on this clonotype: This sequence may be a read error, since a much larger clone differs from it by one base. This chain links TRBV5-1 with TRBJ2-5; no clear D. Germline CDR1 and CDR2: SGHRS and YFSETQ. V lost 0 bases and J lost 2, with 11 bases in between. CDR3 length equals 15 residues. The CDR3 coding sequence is TGCGCCAGCAGCTTGGGGGCAGGAAAGCAAGAGACCCAGTACTTC. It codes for CASSLGAGKQETQYF.

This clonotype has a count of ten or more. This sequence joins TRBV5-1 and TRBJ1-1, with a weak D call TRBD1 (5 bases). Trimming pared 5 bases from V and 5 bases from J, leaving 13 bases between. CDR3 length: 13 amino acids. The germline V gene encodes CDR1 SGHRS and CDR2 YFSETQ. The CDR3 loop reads CASRIIRGTEAFF. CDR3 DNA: TGCGCCAGCAGGATAATTAGGGGTACTGAAGCTTTCTTT.

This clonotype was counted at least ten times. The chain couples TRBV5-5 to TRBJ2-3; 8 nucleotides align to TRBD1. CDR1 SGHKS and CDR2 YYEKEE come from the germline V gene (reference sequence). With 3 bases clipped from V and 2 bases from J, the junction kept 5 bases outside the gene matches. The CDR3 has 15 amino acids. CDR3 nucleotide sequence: TGTGCCAGCAGCTGGGACAGGTACCTCACAGATACGCAGTATTTT. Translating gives CASSWDRYLTDTQYF. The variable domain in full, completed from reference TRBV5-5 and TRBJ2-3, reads DAGVTQSPTHLIKTRGQQVTLRCSPISGHKSVSWYQQVLGQGPQFIFQYYEKEERGRGNFPDRFSARQFPNYSSELNVNALLLGDSALYLCASSWDRYLTDTQYFGPGTRLTVL.

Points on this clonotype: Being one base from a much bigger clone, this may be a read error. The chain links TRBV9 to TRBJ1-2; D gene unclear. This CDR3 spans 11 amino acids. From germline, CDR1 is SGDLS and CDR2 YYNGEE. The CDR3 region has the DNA TGTGCCAGCAGAGTAGAAGGTCCCCTCACCTTC. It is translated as CASRVEGPLTF. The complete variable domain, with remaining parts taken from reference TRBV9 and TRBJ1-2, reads DSGVTQTPKHLITATGQRVTLRCSPRSGDLSVYWYQQSLDQGLQFLIQYYNGEERAKGNILERFSAQQFPDLHSELNLSSLELGDSALYFCASRVEGPLTFGSGTRLTVV.

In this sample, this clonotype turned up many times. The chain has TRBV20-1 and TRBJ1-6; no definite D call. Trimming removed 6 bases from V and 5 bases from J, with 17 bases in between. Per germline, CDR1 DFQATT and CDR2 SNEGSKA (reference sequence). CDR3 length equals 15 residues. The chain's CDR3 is CSARETRADNSPLHF. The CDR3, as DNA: TGCAGTGCGCGTGAAACCCGGGCTGATAATTCACCCCTCCACTTT.

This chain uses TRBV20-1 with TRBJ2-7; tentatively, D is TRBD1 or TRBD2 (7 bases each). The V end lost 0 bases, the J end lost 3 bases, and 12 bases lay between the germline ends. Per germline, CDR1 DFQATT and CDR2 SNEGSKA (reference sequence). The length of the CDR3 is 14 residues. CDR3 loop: CSARDRGEGYEQYF. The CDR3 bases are TGCAGTGCTAGAGACAGGGGGGAGGGCTACGAGCAGTACTTC.

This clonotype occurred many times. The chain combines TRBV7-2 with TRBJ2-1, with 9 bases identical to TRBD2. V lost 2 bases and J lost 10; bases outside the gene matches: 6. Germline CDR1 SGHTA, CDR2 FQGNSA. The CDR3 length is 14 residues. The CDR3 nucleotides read TGTGCCAGCAGCTTACGGCGGGGGGGAGAGGAGCAGTTCTTC. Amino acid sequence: CASSLRRGGEEQFF.

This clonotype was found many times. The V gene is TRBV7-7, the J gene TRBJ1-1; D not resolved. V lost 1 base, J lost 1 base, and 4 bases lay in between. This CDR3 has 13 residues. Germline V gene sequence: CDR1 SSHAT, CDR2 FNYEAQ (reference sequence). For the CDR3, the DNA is TGTGCCAGCAGCTTAGACAGGAACACTGAAGCTTTCTTT. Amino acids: CASSLDRNTEAFF.

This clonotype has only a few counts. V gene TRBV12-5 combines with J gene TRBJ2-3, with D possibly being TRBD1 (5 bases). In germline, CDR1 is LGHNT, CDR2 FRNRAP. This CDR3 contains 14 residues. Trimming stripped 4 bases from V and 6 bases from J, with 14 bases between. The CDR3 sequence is CASGYQGVADTQYF. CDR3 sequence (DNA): TGTGCTAGTGGTTATCAAGGGGTTGCGGATACGCAGTATTTT.

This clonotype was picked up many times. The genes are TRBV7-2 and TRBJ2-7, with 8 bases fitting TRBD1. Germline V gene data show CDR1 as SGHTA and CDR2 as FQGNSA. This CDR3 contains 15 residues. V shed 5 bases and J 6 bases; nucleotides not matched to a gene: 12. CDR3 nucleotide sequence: TGTGCCAGCAGCCGCGGGACAGGCGAGGTTGGCGAGCAGTACTTC. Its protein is CASSRGTGEVGEQYF.

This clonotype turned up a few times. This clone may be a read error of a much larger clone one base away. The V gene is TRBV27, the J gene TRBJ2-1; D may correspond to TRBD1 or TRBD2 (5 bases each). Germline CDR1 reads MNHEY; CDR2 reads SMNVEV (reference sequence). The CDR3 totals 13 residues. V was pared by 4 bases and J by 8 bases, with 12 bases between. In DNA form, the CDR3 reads TGTGCCAGCAGTTCCGGGACGGTGGATGAGCAGTTCTTC. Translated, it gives CASSSGTVDEQFF.

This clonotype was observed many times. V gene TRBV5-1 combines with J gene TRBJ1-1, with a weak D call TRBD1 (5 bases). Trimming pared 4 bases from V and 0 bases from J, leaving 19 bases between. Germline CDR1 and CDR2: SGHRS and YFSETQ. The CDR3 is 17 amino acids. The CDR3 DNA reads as TGCGCCAGCAGCCTAAGACCGCGGGGACTCCTGAACACTGAAGCTTTCTTT. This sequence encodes CASSLRPRGLLNTEAFF.

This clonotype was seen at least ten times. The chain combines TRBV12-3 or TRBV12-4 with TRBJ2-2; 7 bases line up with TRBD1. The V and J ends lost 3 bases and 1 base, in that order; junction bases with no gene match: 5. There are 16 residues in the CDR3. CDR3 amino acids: CASSFRTGLNTGELFF. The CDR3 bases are TGTGCCAGCAGTTTTAGGACAGGCCTGAACACCGGGGAGCTGTTTTTT.

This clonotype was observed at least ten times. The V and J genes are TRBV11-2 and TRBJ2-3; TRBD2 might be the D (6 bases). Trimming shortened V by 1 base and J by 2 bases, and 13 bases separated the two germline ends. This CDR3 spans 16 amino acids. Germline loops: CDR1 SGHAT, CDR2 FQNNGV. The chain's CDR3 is CASSLGGTSPTDTQYF. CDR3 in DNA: TGTGCCAGCAGCTTAGGTGGGACTTCGCCCACAGATACGCAGTATTTT. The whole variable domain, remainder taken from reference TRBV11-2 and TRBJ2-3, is EAGVAQSPRYKIIEKRQSVAFWCNPISGHATLYWYQQILGQGPKLLIQFQNNGVVDDSQLPKDRFSAERLKGVDSTLKIQPAKLEDSAVYLCASSLGGTSPTDTQYFGPGTRLTVL.

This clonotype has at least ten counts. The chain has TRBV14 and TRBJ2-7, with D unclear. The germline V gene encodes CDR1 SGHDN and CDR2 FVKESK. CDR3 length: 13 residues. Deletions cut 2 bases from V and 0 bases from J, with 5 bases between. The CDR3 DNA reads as TGTGCCAGCAGCCAACACAGCTCCTACGAGCAGTACTTC. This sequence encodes CASSQHSSYEQYF.

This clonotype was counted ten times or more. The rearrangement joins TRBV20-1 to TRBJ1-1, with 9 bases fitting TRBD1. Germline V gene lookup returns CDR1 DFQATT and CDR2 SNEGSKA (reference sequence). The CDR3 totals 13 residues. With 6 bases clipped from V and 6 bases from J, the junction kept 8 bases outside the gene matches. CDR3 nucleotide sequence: TGCAGTGCGACGACAGGGGGTATTTCTGAAGCTTTCTTT. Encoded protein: CSATTGGISEAFF.

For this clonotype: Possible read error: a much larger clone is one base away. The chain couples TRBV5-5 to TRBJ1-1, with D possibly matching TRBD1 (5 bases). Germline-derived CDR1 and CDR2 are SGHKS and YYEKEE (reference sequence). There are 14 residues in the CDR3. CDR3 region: CPSSIGATNTEAFF. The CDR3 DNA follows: TGTCCCAGCAGCATAGGGGCGACGAACACTGAAGCTTTCTTT.

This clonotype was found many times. The CDR3 here is CASSQDPRQGGGTEAFF. The CDR3 coding sequence is TGTGCCAGCAGCCAAGACCCGAGACAGGGAGGAGGGACTGAAGCTTTCTTT. V gene TRBV14 combines with J gene TRBJ1-1; TRBD1 matches 7 bases. Germline CDR1 and CDR2: SGHDN and FVKESK. This CDR3 region has 17 residues. With V trimmed by 0 bases and J by 5 bases, 12 bases remained unmatched.

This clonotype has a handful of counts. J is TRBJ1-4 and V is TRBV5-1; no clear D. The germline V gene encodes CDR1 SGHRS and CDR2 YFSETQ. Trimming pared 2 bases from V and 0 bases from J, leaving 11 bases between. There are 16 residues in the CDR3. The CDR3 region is CASSFSLRATNEKLFF. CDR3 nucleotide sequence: TGCGCCAGCAGCTTTTCGCTCCGGGCAACTAATGAAAAACTGTTTTTT.

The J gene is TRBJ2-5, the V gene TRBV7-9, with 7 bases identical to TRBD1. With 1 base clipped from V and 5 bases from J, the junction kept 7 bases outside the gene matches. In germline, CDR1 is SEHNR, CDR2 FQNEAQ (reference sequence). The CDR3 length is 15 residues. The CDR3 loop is CASSLEGLTGETQYF. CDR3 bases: TGTGCCAGCAGCTTAGAGGGCCTGACAGGGGAGACCCAGTACTTC. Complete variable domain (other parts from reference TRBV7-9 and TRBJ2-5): DTGVSQNPRHKITKRGQNVTFRCDPISEHNRLYWYRQTLGQGPEFLTYFQNEAQLEKSRLLSDRFSAERPKGSFSTLEIQRTEQGDSAMYLCASSLEGLTGETQYFGPGTRLLVL.

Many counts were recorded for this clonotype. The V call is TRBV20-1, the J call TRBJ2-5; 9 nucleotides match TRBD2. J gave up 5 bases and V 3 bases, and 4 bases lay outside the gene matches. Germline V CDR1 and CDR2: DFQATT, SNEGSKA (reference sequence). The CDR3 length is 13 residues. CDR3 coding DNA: TGCAGTGCTAGGGGGACTAGCCGGGAGACCCAGTACTTC. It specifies CSARGTSRETQYF.

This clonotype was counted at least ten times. CDR3 DNA: TGTGCCAGCAGCTTGGCAGGGGGCCAAGCTAACTATGGCTACACCTTC. Protein: CASSLAGGQANYGYTF. The rearrangement joins TRBV7-9 to TRBJ1-2; 8 bases agree with TRBD1. Germline-derived CDR1 and CDR2 are SEHNR and FQNEAQ (reference sequence). The CDR3 is made up of 16 amino acids. Unmatched junction bases numbered 6, after V lost 3 bases and J lost 0 bases.

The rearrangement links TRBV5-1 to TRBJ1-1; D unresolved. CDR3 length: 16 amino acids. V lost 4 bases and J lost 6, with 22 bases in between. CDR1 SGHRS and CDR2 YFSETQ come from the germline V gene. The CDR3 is CASSRSESLGLAEAFF. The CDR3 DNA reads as TGCGCCAGCAGCCGGTCAGAGTCACTCGGACTGGCTGAAGCTTTCTTT.